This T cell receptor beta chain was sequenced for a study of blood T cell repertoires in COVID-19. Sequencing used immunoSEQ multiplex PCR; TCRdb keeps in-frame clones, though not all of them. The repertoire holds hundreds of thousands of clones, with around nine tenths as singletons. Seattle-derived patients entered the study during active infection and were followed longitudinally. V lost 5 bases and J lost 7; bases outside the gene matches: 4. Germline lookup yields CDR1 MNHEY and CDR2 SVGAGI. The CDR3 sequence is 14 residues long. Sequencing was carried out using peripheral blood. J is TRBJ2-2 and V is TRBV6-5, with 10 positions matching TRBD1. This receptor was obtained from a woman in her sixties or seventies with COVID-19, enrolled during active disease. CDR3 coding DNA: TGTGCCAGCAGTCGGACAGGGGGTGGCGGGGAGCTGTTTTTT. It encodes CASSRTGGGGELFF.